The 14 T cell receptor beta chains reported below all come from one sample, sequenced in a study of cytomegalovirus exposure and HLA in healthy donors. The PCR employed 60 Vbeta primers together with 13 Jbeta primers. Profiled with immunoSEQ multiplex PCR; TCRdb holds only in-frame clones, not every one. The sample has roughly 170,000 clones; less than 90% are singletons. The sequenced sample was PBMCs. The receptors stem from a man aged 50-60 years in good health and CMV-seronegative.

The chain combines TRBV7-3 with TRBJ1-2, with D possibly TRBD1 on 5 matching bases. Germline loops: CDR1 SGHTA, CDR2 FQGTGA. There are 13 residues in the CDR3. V lost 2 bases, J lost 7 bases, and 11 bases lay in between. CDR3 nucleotide sequence: TGTGCCAGCAGCTTAGGGGGGAATGGTGGCTACACCTTC. The encoded protein is CASSLGGNGGYTF.

This clone was seen once. The chain is built from TRBV9 and TRBJ2-1; possibly TRBD2 for D (6 bases). The CDR3 length is 15 residues. Germline values: CDR1 SGDLS, CDR2 YYNGEE. Trimming took off 3 bases at V and 3 bases at J, with 13 bases between the two ends. The CDR3 loop reads CASSAPAGGYNEQFF. The CDR3 region has the DNA TGTGCCAGCAGCGCCCCAGCGGGTGGCTACAATGAGCAGTTCTTC.

This clone appeared a few times. Germline is not matched at one junction end, which may reflect a read error. The chain recombines TRBV7-2 with TRBJ1-2, with TRBD1 matching 10 bases. Germline V gene sequence: CDR1 SGHTA, CDR2 FQGNSA. The CDR3 covers 12 residues. This CDR3 reads CASSLTGTGVSF. CDR3 bases: TGTGCCAGCAGCCTGACTGGGACAGGGGTCTCCTTC.

This clone came up once. This sequence joins TRBV27 and TRBJ1-6; D is uncertain. V was cut by 3 bases and J by 7 bases, with 10 bases left in between. Germline V gene sequence: CDR1 MNHEY, CDR2 SMNVEV (reference sequence). This CDR3 has 14 amino acids. Written as DNA, the CDR3 is TGTGCCAGCAGTTTGGACTTACCCAATTCACCCCTCCACTTT. This encodes CASSLDLPNSPLHF.

This rearrangement joins TRBV28 to TRBJ2-7; 11 bases are a match to TRBD1. The V gene end was trimmed by 6 bases and the J gene end by 4 bases; junction bases not matched to a gene: 8. The length of the CDR3 is 15 residues. In germline, CDR1 is MDHEN, CDR2 SYDVKM. The CDR3 here is CASRPGDRGNYEQYF. CDR3 in DNA: TGTGCCAGCAGACCCGGGGACAGGGGGAATTACGAGCAGTACTTC.

This clone was found once. The chain is built from TRBV6-5 and TRBJ2-7, with 7 bases aligning to TRBD2. The CDR3 contains 15 residues. Unmatched junction bases numbered 10, after V lost 6 bases and J lost 2 bases. Germline V gene data show CDR1 as MNHEY and CDR2 as SVGAGI. For the CDR3, the DNA is TGTGCCAGCAGCTCAGGACTAGAAAGGCCCTACGAGCAGTACTTC. Translation gives CASSSGLERPYEQYF.

The rearrangement links TRBV5-1 to TRBJ2-7; 9 bases match TRBD1. This CDR3 is built from 14 residues. V was pared by 2 bases and J by 5 bases, with 5 bases of the junction left unmatched. In germline, CDR1 is SGHRS, CDR2 YFSETQ. The CDR3 loop reads CASSFGTGLHEQYF. The CDR3 nucleotides read TGCGCCAGCAGCTTCGGGACAGGGCTCCACGAGCAGTACTTC.

There are a few counts of this clone. CDR3 DNA sequence: TGTGCCAGCAGCCTCCTGCCCCGGGAGGGTGTCTACACCTTC. Translation: CASSLLPREGVYTF. The V and J genes are TRBV7-3 and TRBJ1-2; D is ambiguous. Germline V gene lookup returns CDR1 SGHTA and CDR2 FQGTGA. This CDR3 comprises 14 residues. V shed 5 bases and J shed 10 bases, with 20 bases lying between them.

The chain links TRBV7-2 to TRBJ2-5, with 7 bases identical to TRBD1. Looked up from germline, CDR1 is SGHTA and CDR2 is FQGNSA. V was pared by 5 bases and J by 2 bases, with 5 bases of the junction left unmatched. The CDR3 has 14 amino acids. The CDR3 loop is CASSRGDSQETQYF. The CDR3 DNA sequence: TGTGCCAGCAGCCGTGGGGACAGTCAAGAGACCCAGTACTTC. The full variable domain, rest sourced from reference TRBV7-2 and TRBJ2-5, is GAGVSQSPSNKVTEKGKDVELRCDPISGHTALYWYRQSLGQGLEFLIYFQGNSAPDKSGLPSDRFSAERTGGSVSTLTIQRTQQEDSAVYLCASSRGDSQETQYFGPGTRLLVL.

This clone occurred once. The chain is built from TRBV5-4 and TRBJ1-5; 7 bases map to TRBD1. Germline CDR1 and CDR2: SGHNT and YYREEE (reference sequence). Germline trimming cut 2 bases from V and 3 bases from J; bases unmatched to any gene: 2. The CDR3 has 14 residues. The CDR3 protein is CASSLQGINQPQHF. The CDR3 region has the DNA TGTGCCAGCAGCTTACAGGGGATCAATCAGCCCCAGCATTTT.

The gene calls are TRBV6-5 and TRBJ1-5; no reliable D call. Germline CDR1 MNHEY, CDR2 SVGAGI. This CDR3 contains 13 residues. The V and J ends lost 2 bases and 4 bases respectively, with 6 bases between them. CDR3 coding DNA: TGTGCCAGCAGTTACGGCGGAAATCAGCCCCAGCATTTT. This translates into CASSYGGNQPQHF.

V and J are TRBV9 and TRBJ2-2; the match to TRBD2 covers 12 bases. CDR3 length: 17 amino acids. V shed 2 bases and J 5 bases; nucleotides not matched to a gene: 7. Germline V gene data show CDR1 as SGDLS and CDR2 as YYNGEE. CDR3 sequence reads: CASSVRLAGVGTGELFF. In DNA, the CDR3 is TGTGCCAGCAGCGTCCGACTAGCGGGAGTGGGGACCGGGGAGCTGTTTTTT.

CDR3: CASSQEGTGALYEQYF. As DNA, the CDR3 is TGTGCCAGCAGCCAAGAAGGGACAGGGGCCCTCTACGAGCAGTACTTC. The J gene is TRBJ2-7, the V gene TRBV4-2; 10 bases map to TRBD1. Germline V gene sequence: CDR1 LGHNA, CDR2 YNFKEQ. CDR3 size: 16 residues. With 0 bases clipped from V and 3 bases from J, the junction kept 5 bases outside the gene matches.

J is TRBJ2-6 and V is TRBV5-1; the D is unclear. The ends were cut back, 0 bases at V and 0 bases at J, with 10 bases in the middle. The CDR3 has 17 amino acids. The V gene's germline CDR1 is SGHRS and CDR2 YFSETQ. CDR3 sequence (DNA): TGCGCCAGCAGCTTGGTGAGGCTGGACTCTGGGGCCAACGTCCTGACTTTC. It yields the protein CASSLVRLDSGANVLTF. Full variable domain (missing parts from reference TRBV5-1 and TRBJ2-6): KAGVTQTPRYLIKTRGQQVTLSCSPISGHRSVSWYQQTPGQGLQFLFEYFSETQRNKGNFPGRFSGRQFSNSRSEMNVSTLELGDSALYLCASSLVRLDSGANVLTFGAGSRLTVL.